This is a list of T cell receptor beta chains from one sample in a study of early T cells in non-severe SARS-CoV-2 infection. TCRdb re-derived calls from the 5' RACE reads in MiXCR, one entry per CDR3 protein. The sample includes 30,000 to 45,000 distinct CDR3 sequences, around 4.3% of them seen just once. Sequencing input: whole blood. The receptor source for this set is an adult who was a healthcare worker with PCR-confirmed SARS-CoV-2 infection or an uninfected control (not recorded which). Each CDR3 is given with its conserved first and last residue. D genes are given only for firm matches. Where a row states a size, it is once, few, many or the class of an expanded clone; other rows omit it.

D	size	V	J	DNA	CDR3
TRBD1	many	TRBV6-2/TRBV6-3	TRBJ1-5	TGTGCCAGCAGTTTATCTGGGACAGGGATCAATCAGCCCCAGCATTTT	CASSLSGTGINQPQHF
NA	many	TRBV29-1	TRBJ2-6	TGCAGCGCTACTAACACTGGGGCCAACGTCCTGACTTTC	CSATNTGANVLTF
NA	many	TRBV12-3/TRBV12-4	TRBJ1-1	TGTGCCAGCAGTTTAAGGCGAACTGAAGCTTTCTTT	CASSLRRTEAFF
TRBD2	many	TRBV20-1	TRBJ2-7	TGCAGTGCTAGTAGTAGCGGGAGGGCCGTTTACGAGCAGTACTTC	CSASSSGRAVYEQYF
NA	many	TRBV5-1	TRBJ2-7	TGCGCCAGCAGCTTGGATCCGGGGGCTTCCTCCTACGAGCAGTACTTC	CASSLDPGASSYEQYF
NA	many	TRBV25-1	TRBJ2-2	TGTGCCAGCAGTGATGCCGGGTCCCCTTCCACCGGGGAGCTGTTTTTT	CASSDAGSPSTGELFF
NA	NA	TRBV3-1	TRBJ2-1	TGTGCCAGCAGCCACCGAGGCGGGCCCTCGATGAATGAGCAGTTCTTC	CASSHRGGPSMNEQFF
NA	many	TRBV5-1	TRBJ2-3	TGCGCCAGCAGCTTGGAACTCGGGGCAGGAGGTGGAGATACGCAGTATTTT	CASSLELGAGGGDTQYF
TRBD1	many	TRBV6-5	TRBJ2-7	TGTGCCAGCAGTTACTCAACCGGGACAGGGGTCTACGAGCAGTACTTC	CASSYSTGTGVYEQYF
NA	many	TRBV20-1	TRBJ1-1	TGCAGTGCTCCTTCAACAGGTAGTTATACTGAAGCTTTCTTT	CSAPSTGSYTEAFF
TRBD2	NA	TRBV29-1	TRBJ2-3	TGCAGCGGAACCGGGACTAGCGGGGGGGCCGGTATTGTGCGTAATACGCAGTATTTT	CSGTGTSGGAGIVRNTQYF
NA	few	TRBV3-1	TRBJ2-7	TGTGCCAGCAGCCCCGCCATAACCTACGAGCAGTACTTC	CASSPAITYEQYF
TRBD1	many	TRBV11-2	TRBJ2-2	TGTGCCAGCCCCAGGAGAGGGGGCAACAGGAACACCGGGGAGCTGTTTTTT	CASPRRGGNRNTGELFF
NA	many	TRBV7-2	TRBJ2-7	TGTGCCAGCAGCTTCCTGGGTTCCACCTACGAGCAGTACTTC	CASSFLGSTYEQYF
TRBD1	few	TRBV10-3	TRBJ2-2	TGTACCATCAGCCCAGGGGGCGGCACCGGGGAGCTGTTTTTT	CTISPGGGTGELFF
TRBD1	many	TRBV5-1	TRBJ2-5	TGCGCCAGCAGCTTGCGGACAGGGGGTCCACAAGAGACCCAGTACTTC	CASSLRTGGPQETQYF
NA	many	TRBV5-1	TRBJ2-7	TGCGCCAGCAGCTTGGACGGAACAAGCTCTTACGAGCAGTACTTC	CASSLDGTSSYEQYF
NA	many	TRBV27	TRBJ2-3	TGTGCCAGCAGTTTGGGGTGGAGCACAGATACGCAGTATTTT	CASSLGWSTDTQYF
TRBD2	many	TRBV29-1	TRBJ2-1	TGCAGCGTACCGGGACTAGCGGGGGGCTACAATGAGCAGTTCTTC	CSVPGLAGGYNEQFF
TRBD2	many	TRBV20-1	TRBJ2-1	TGCAGTGCCGTAACTAGCGGGAGAGGTGGGAATGAGCAGTTCTTC	CSAVTSGRGGNEQFF
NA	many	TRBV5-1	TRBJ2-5	TGCGCCAGCAGCGGCGGATCTAGAGGGGAGACCCAGTACTTC	CASSGGSRGETQYF
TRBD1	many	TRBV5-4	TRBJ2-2	TGTGCCAGCAGCCCCTATGGGGGACAGGGGGCTAGCGGGGAGCTGTTTTTT	CASSPYGGQGASGELFF
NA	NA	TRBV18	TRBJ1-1	TGTGTCAGCTCACGGGGGAACACTGAAGCTTTCTTT	CVSSRGNTEAFF
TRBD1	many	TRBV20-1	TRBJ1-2	TGCAGTGCTACCCGGACAGGGAACTATGGCTACACCTTC	CSATRTGNYGYTF
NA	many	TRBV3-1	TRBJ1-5	TGTGCCAGCAGCATGAACGTGGTTTTAAATCAGCCCCAGCATTTT	CASSMNVVLNQPQHF
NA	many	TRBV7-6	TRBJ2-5	TGTGCCAGCAGCACCTCATTGGGTCTGGTAGAGACCCAGTACTTC	CASSTSLGLVETQYF
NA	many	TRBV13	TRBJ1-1	TGTGCCAGCAGCCCCGTTGGGACGAACACTGAAGCTTTCTTT	CASSPVGTNTEAFF
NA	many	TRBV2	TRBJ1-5	TGTGCCAGCAGTGAACAGGGCAATCAGCCCCAGCATTTT	CASSEQGNQPQHF
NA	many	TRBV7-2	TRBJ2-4	TGTGCCAGCAGCGTCGGCAATGAGTACATTCAGTACTTC	CASSVGNEYIQYF
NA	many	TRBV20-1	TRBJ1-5	TGCAGTGCATCAACGGGGGATCAGCCCCAGCATTTT	CSASTGDQPQHF
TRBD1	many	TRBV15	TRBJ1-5	TGTGCCACCAGCAGAGTGACAGGGGGCGAGCCCCAGCATTTT	CATSRVTGGEPQHF
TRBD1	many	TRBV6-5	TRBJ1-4	TGTGCCAGCAGGGGACAGGGCAATGAAAAACTGTTTTTT	CASRGQGNEKLFF
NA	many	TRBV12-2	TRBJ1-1	TGTGCAAGTCGCTTTTCTTGGACAGGGGGCGAGAACACTGAAGCTTTCTTT	CASRFSWTGGENTEAFF
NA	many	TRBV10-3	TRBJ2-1	TGTGCCACCGGCCCCCGTCCAGGAGCCACCTACAATGAGCAGTTCTTC	CATGPRPGATYNEQFF
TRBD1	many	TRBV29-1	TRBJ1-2	TGCAGCGTTGACAGGGGGGATGGCTACACCTTC	CSVDRGDGYTF
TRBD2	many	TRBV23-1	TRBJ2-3	TGCACCAGCAGTCGCCCCCCAGCGGGAGTTAGCACAGATACGCAGTATTTT	CTSSRPPAGVSTDTQYF
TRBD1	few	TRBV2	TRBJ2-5	TGTGCCAGCAACCCGGACAGGGGGATTGAGACCCAGTACTTC	CASNPDRGIETQYF
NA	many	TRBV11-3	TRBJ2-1	TGTGCCAGCAGCCTCCAAGGGGGTCTAGCGGCCTACAATGAGCAGTTCTTC	CASSLQGGLAAYNEQFF
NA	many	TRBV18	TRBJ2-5	TGTGCCAGCTCACCGCCGCCAGTTGGGGAGACCCAGTACTTC	CASSPPPVGETQYF
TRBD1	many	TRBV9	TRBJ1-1	TGTGCCAGCAGCCCCTCCGGGACAGCAACTGAAGCTTTCTTT	CASSPSGTATEAFF
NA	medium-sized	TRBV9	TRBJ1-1	TGTGCCAGCAGCGTAGTTTCGGGGTACACTGAAGCTTTCTTT	CASSVVSGYTEAFF
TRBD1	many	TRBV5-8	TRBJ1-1	TGTGCCAGCCGACGACGGGCAGGGGGCGCCCCTGAAGCTTTCTTT	CASRRRAGGAPEAFF
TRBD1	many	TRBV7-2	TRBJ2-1	TGTGCCAGCACCCCGGACAGGGGGCTGAACAATGAGCAGTTCTTC	CASTPDRGLNNEQFF
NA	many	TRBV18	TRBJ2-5	TGTGCCAGCTCACAGACGACAGAGCAAGAGACCCAGTACTTC	CASSQTTEQETQYF